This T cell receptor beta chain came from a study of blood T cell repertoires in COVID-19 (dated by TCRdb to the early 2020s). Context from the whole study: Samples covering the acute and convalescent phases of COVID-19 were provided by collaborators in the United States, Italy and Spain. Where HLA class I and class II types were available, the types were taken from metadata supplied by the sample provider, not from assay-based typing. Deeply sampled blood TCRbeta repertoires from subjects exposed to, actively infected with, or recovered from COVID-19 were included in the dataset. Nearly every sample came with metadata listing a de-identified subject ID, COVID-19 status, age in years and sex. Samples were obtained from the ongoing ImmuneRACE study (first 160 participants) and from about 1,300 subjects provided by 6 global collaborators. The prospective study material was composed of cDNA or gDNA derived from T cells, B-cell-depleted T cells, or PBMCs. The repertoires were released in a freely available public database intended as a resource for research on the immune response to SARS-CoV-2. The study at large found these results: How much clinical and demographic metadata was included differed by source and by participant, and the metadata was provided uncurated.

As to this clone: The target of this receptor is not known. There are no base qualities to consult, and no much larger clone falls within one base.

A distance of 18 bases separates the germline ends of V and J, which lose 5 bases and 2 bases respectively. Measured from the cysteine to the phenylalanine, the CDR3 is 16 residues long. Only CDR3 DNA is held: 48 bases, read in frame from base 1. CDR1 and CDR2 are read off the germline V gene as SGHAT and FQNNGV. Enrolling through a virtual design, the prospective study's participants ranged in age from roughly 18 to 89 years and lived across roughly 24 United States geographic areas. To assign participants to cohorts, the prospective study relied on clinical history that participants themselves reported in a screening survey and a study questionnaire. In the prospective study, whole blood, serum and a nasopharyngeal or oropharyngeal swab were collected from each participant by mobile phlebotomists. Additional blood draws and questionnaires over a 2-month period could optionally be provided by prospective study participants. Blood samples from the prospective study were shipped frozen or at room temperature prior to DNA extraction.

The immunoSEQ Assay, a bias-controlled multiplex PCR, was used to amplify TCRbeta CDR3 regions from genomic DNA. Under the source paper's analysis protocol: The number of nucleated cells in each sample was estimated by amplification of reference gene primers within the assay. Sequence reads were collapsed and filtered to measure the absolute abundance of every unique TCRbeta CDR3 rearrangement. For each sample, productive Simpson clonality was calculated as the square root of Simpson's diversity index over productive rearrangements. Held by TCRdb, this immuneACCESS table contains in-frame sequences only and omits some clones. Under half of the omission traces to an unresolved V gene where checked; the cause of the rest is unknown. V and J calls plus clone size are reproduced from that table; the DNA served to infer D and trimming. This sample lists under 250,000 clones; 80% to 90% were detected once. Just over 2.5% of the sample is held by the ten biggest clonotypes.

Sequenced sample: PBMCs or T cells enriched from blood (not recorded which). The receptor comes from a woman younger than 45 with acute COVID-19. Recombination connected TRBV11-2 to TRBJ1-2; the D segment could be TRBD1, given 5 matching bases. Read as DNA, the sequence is TGTGCCAGCAGCCCCCGACACACGGGGGGAAACTATGGCTACACCTTC. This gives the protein CASSPRHTGGNYGYTF.